A selection of T cell receptor beta chains follows, all from one sample in a study of T cell repertoires in cytomegalovirus infection. TCRdb re-called the reads through MiXCR, storing one row per CDR3 protein. Counted here are approximately 500,000 distinct CDR3 sequences, 11% occurring once; the ten biggest clones make up roughly 10%. Source material: PBMCs. The receptors stem from a human donor in good health (CMV status not recorded). Some clones in this sample may be carry-over from other donors' samples. Each CDR3 is given with its conserved first and last residue. D genes are given only for firm matches. Expanded clones are given a class, and other clones once, few, many or no size at all.

d_gene,v_gene,abundance,j_gene,CDR3aa,CDR3nt
-,TRBV5-1,-,TRBJ1-1,CASSLNRAVPTEAFF,TGCGCCAGCAGCTTGAATCGGGCAGTACCCACTGAAGCTTTCTTT
TRBD1,TRBV14,many,TRBJ2-1,CASRGQGPSNEQFF,TGTGCCAGCCGCGGACAGGGTCCATCCAATGAGCAGTTCTTC
-,TRBV2,many,TRBJ1-3,CASSDRSGGNTIYF,TGTGCCAGCAGTGATAGATCGGGCGGAAACACCATATATTTT
TRBD2,TRBV7-9,many,TRBJ2-7,CASSQEGLFYEQYF,TGTGCCAGCAGCCAAGAGGGACTATTCTACGAGCAGTACTTC
TRBD2,TRBV20-1,few,TRBJ2-7,CSAETSNEQYF,TGCAGTGCTGAGACTAGCAACGAGCAGTACTTC
-,TRBV27,many,TRBJ1-5,CASREPGQPQHF,TGTGCCAGCAGGGAGCCAGGTCAGCCCCAGCATTTT
TRBD2,TRBV20-1,many,TRBJ2-3,CSADLTAGGIDTQYF,TGCAGTGCTGACTTAACGGCGGGGGGTATAGATACGCAGTATTTT
-,TRBV7-2,many,TRBJ2-1,CASSPLGVRNNEQFF,TGTGCCAGCAGCCCCCTCGGGGTTAGAAACAATGAGCAGTTCTTC
-,TRBV28,many,TRBJ1-2,CASRPDNYGYTF,TGTGCCAGCAGACCGGATAACTATGGCTACACCTTC
TRBD1,TRBV3-1,many,TRBJ1-1,CASSPRGLDTEAFF,TGTGCCAGCAGCCCCAGGGGGCTCGACACTGAAGCTTTCTTT
-,TRBV4-2,many,TRBJ2-2,CASSQDGGRELFF,TGTGCCAGCAGCCAAGATGGGGGGCGGGAGCTGTTTTTT
-,TRBV6-1,-,TRBJ2-3,CASRGAGGDTQYF,TGTGCCAGCAGGGGGGCTGGGGGGGATACGCAGTATTTT
-,TRBV20-1,few,TRBJ1-1,CSARLLPENTEAFF,TGCAGTGCTAGACTTCTCCCAGAGAACACTGAAGCTTTCTTT
-,TRBV12-3/TRBV12-4,many,TRBJ1-4,CASSYNLEKLFF,TGTGCCAGCAGTTACAATCTCGAAAAACTGTTTTTT
TRBD2,TRBV19,many,TRBJ2-1,CASSIGDLGGRPQTEQFF,TGTGCCAGTAGTATCGGGGACCTTGGCGGGAGACCGCAGACTGAGCAGTTCTTC
TRBD1,TRBV10-3,many,TRBJ2-5,CAIRRGQGQETQYF,TGTGCCATCAGGCGGGGACAGGGCCAAGAGACCCAGTACTTC
-,TRBV10-3,many,TRBJ1-2,CAISDGQLYGYTF,TGTGCCATCAGTGACGGACAGCTCTATGGCTACACCTTC
-,TRBV7-2,many,TRBJ2-3,CASSLEVDTQYF,TGTGCCAGCAGCTTAGAGGTAGATACGCAGTATTTT
-,TRBV29-1,-,TRBJ2-5,CSVDREETQYF,TGCAGCGTTGACAGGGAAGAGACCCAGTACTTC
-,TRBV19,many,TRBJ1-2,CASSPQTATNYGYTF,TGTGCCAGTAGTCCCCAGACAGCTACTAACTATGGCTACACCTTC
-,TRBV12-3/TRBV12-4,many,TRBJ1-1,CASSLGPDRNTEAFF,TGTGCCAGCAGTTTAGGCCCCGACAGAAACACTGAAGCTTTCTTT
-,TRBV7-2,many,TRBJ2-6,CASSLRQGWSGANVLTF,TGTGCCAGCAGCTTACGCCAGGGTTGGTCTGGGGCCAACGTCCTGACTTTC
TRBD2,TRBV5-6,many,TRBJ2-5,CASTKLGLALQETQYF,TGTGCCAGCACCAAGCTCGGACTAGCATTACAAGAGACCCAGTACTTC
TRBD2,TRBV2,many,TRBJ2-1,CASSEALGREEDNEQFF,TGTGCCAGCAGTGAAGCGCTTGGGCGGGAGGAAGATAATGAGCAGTTCTTC
TRBD1,TRBV5-6,many,TRBJ1-6,CASSLFDQGKGATNSPLHF,TGTGCCAGCAGCTTGTTCGATCAGGGTAAGGGGGCGACGAATTCACCCCTCCACTTT
-,TRBV7-6,many,TRBJ1-1,CASSLTAGPTEAFF,TGTGCCAGCAGCTTAACAGCGGGACCCACTGAAGCTTTCTTT
TRBD1,TRBV6-1,-,TRBJ2-2,CASRFPGGWRNTGELFF,TGTGCCAGCCGTTTTCCAGGGGGCTGGAGGAACACCGGGGAGCTGTTTTTT
-,TRBV6-2/TRBV6-3,many,TRBJ1-1,CASSYSSTRSTEAFF,TGTGCCAGCAGTTACTCGAGTACCCGGAGCACTGAAGCTTTCTTT
-,TRBV2,many,TRBJ2-6,CARTGLSESGANVLTF,TGTGCCAGGACGGGACTGTCGGAATCTGGGGCCAACGTCCTGACTTTC
-,TRBV7-2,many,TRBJ1-2,CASSLEGVDRGYTF,TGTGCCAGCAGCTTAGAAGGAGTGGATAGGGGCTACACCTTC
-,TRBV24-1,many,TRBJ2-3,CATSDLRDGGSDTQYF,TGTGCCACCAGTGATTTGCGAGATGGAGGGTCAGATACGCAGTATTTT
-,TRBV12-3/TRBV12-4,many,TRBJ2-3,CASSPDPRTDTQYF,TGTGCCAGCAGCCCGGACCCACGGACAGATACGCAGTATTTT
-,TRBV7-6,many,TRBJ2-3,CASSFMPASTDTQYF,TGTGCCAGCAGCTTTATGCCGGCAAGCACAGATACGCAGTATTTT
-,TRBV11-2,few,TRBJ2-7,CASSLAAPEQYF,TGTGCCAGCAGCTTAGCCGCCCCAGAGCAGTACTTC
TRBD1,TRBV5-1,many,TRBJ1-1,CASSLEGGGWMNTEAFF,TGCGCCAGCAGCTTGGAAGGGGGCGGTTGGATGAACACTGAAGCTTTCTTT
-,TRBV15,many,TRBJ2-2,CATSREVGRGTGELFF,TGTGCCACCAGCAGAGAAGTAGGAAGAGGCACCGGGGAGCTGTTTTTT